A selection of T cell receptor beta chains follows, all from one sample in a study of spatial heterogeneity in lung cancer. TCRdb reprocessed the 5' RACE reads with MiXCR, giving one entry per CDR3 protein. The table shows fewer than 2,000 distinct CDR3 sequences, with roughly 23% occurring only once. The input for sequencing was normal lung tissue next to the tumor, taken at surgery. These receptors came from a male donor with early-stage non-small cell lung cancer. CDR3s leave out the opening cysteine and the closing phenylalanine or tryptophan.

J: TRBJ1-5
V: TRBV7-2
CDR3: ASSLQGQNQPQH

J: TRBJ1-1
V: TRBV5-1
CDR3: ASSWDRNTEAF

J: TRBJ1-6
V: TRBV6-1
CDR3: ASKGNRVVPLH

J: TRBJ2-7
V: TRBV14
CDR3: ASSQWPAGPTYEQY

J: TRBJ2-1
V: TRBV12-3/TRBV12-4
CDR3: ASNQGGAVHEQF

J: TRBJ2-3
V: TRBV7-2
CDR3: ASSPVSRRGTDTQY

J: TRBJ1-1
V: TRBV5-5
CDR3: ASNGDLNTEAF

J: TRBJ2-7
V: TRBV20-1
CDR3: SAEVAGGHWEQY

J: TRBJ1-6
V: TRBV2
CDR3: ASSPIGGLDSPLH

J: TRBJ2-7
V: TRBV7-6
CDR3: ASSSEGSAYEQY

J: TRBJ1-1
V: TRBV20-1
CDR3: SASHRGPQAEAF

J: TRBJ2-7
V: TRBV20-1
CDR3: SARSISSSSYEQY

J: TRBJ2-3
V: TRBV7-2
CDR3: ASSLVGGPSGTQY

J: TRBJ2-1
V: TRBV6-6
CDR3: ASSAPLLGEQF

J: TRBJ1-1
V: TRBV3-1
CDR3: ASSHTTGNTEAF

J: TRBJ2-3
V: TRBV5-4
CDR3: ASSLGHGGGTDTQY

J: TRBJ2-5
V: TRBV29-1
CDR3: SVSPLAGYTQY

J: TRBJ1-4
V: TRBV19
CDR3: ASSTFGDEKLF

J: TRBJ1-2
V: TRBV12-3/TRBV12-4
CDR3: ASTPDRVGGYT

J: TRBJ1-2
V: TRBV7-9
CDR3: ASRPTYGSANYGYT

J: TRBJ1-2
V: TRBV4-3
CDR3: ASSPLSNAGFYGYT

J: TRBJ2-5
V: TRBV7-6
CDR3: ASSFGETQY

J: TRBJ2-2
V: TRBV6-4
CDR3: ASSDSTGQGIGELF

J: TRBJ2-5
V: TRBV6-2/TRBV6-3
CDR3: ASTLRQGTAETQY

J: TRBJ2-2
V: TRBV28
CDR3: ASSFDYTGELF

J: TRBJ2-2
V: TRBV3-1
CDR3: ASSLWESGVGTGELF

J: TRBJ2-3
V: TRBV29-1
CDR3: SVDWGAKDTQY

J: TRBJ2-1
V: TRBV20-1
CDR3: SARAGWRLPRGNEQF

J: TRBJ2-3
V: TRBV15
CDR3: ATSRTYELTDTQY

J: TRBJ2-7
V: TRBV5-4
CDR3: ASSLGPGGHSYEQY

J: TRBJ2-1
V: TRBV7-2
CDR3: ASSLAGSGPYNEQF

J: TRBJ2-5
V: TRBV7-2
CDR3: ASSRTSPETQY

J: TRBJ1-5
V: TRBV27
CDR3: ASSPYKLGDQPQH

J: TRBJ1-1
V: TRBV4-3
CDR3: ASSQDLGTERNTEAF

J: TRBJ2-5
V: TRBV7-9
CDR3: ASSFYDSQETQY

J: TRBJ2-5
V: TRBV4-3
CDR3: ASSQEFGGARTQY

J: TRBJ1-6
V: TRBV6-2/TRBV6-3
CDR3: ASSYSRTLH